Presented here are 13 T cell receptor beta chains from one specimen sequenced in a study of patients and donors after allogeneic stem cell transplantation. TCRdb processed the RT-PCR reads anew with MiXCR; each CDR3 protein has one entry. The sample consists of roughly 960,000 distinct CDR3 sequences, around 17% of them appearing once. Sequencing was done on a sample of blood, either unsorted or a sorted T cell fraction (not recorded which). The receptors stem from a human donor who was either an allogeneic HSCT recipient or a stem cell or donor lymphocyte infusion donor (not recorded which). It is not recorded whose cells these are; they may come from a transplant donor.

The genes are TRBV7-2 and TRBJ2-7; D remains unclear. V gave up 5 bases and J gave up 1 base, with 9 bases separating them. The CDR3 loop spans 13 amino acids. Germline loops: CDR1 SGHTA, CDR2 FQGNSA. The CDR3 loop is CASSTVGSYEQYF. The DNA for the CDR3 is TGTGCCAGCAGCACCGTCGGATCCTACGAGCAGTACTTC.

The rearrangement links TRBV5-5 to TRBJ2-3; D not certain. This CDR3 has 12 residues. The germline V and J ends were trimmed by 0 bases and 10 bases, with 9 bases remaining between them. Germline values: CDR1 SGHKS, CDR2 YYEKEE (reference sequence). The CDR3 reads CASSLGPSAQYF. The CDR3 nucleotides read TGTGCCAGCAGCTTGGGTCCCTCCGCGCAGTATTTT.

The chain combines TRBV4-2 with TRBJ1-5; no reliable D call. The CDR3 has 16 amino acids. The V end lost 0 bases, the J end lost 0 bases, and 9 bases lay between the germline ends. Germline V gene data show CDR1 as LGHNA and CDR2 as YNFKEQ. The CDR3 here is CASSQDSSISNQPQHF. Here the CDR3 DNA reads TGTGCCAGCAGCCAAGATAGCAGCATTAGCAATCAGCCCCAGCATTTT.

This rearrangement joins TRBV24-1 to TRBJ2-7, with 8 bases aligning to TRBD2. This CDR3 has 15 residues. CDR1 is KGHDR, CDR2 SFDVKD, per germline. V lost 0 bases to trimming and J lost 6 bases; unmatched junction nucleotides: 6. CDR3 region: CATSDLTSGRGEQYF. DNA for the CDR3: TGTGCCACCAGTGATTTGACCAGCGGGAGAGGCGAGCAGTACTTC.

V and J are TRBV6-1 and TRBJ2-1, with TRBD2 matching over 7 bases. The CDR3 sequence is 16 residues long. Per germline, CDR1 MNHNS and CDR2 SASEGT. Trimming cost V 8 bases and J 3 bases; bases outside gene matches: 13. In DNA form, the CDR3 reads TGTGCCAGCTCCCGGGGCGGGAGAGCTATCTACAATGAGCAGTTCTTC. Amino acids: CASSRGGRAIYNEQFF.

The chain recombines TRBV7-2 with TRBJ1-1; D perhaps matches TRBD1 (6 bases). With 5 bases removed from V and 5 bases from J, the gap between germline ends came to 15 bases. CDR1 and CDR2 (germline): SGHTA, FQGNSA. The CDR3 loop spans 14 amino acids. CDR3 sequence: CASSGHRVNTEAFF. The CDR3 coding sequence is TGTGCCAGCAGCGGGCACAGGGTAAATACTGAAGCTTTCTTT.

This clonotype has at least ten counts. In DNA form, the CDR3 reads TGTGCCAGCAGTTTCGGGGAACACTACGAGCAGTACTTC. The encoded protein is CASSFGEHYEQYF. This chain joins TRBV27 and TRBJ2-7; D perhaps matches TRBD2 (5 bases). Germline V gives CDR1 MNHEY, CDR2 SMNVEV (reference sequence). The CDR3 loop spans 13 amino acids. V gave up 3 bases and J gave up 3 bases, with 9 bases separating them.

This clonotype has more than one count but fewer than ten. The gene calls are TRBV4-2 and TRBJ2-1; TRBD2 matches at 9 bases. Germline V CDR1 and CDR2: LGHNA, YNFKEQ. V gave up 3 bases and J gave up 7 bases; unmatched junction bases: 4. This CDR3 spans 14 amino acids. The CDR3 is CASSHGAGGNEQFF. The CDR3 nucleotides are TGTGCCAGCAGCCATGGGGCGGGAGGGAATGAGCAGTTCTTC.

This clonotype appeared a few times. The chain uses TRBV5-1 and TRBJ1-1; D is perhaps TRBD1 (6 bases). CDR1 and CDR2 from the germline V gene are SGHRS and YFSETQ. Between the trimmed V and J ends, which lost 3 bases and 6 bases, there was a span of 12 bases. The CDR3 contains 13 residues. The chain's CDR3 is CASSWDTKAEAFF. The CDR3 bases are TGCGCCAGCAGCTGGGACACAAAGGCTGAAGCTTTCTTT.

In this sample, this clonotype turned up many times. V is TRBV12-3 or TRBV12-4 and J is TRBJ2-7; D gene unclear. Trimming took 6 bases from V and 0 from J, leaving 9 bases between them. The CDR3 loop spans 13 amino acids. DNA of the CDR3: TGTGCCAGCAGGCGCGACATCTCCTACGAGCAGTACTTC. This gives the protein CASRRDISYEQYF.

This clonotype was seen repeatedly, ten times or more. The CDR3 protein is CASSHDRTRYEQYF. Written as DNA, the CDR3 is TGTGCCAGCAGTCACGACAGAACGCGCTACGAGCAGTACTTC. The gene calls are TRBV12-3 or TRBV12-4 and TRBJ2-7; D perhaps matches TRBD1 (5 bases). V shed 5 bases and J shed 3 bases, with 14 bases lying between them. The CDR3 contains 14 residues.

This clonotype was counted only a few times. This chain links TRBV20-1 with TRBJ1-3; TRBD1 matches 7 bases. From germline, CDR1 is DFQATT and CDR2 SNEGSKA (reference sequence). The CDR3 consists of 14 residues. Germline trimming cut 5 bases from V and 4 bases from J; bases unmatched to any gene: 8. The CDR3: CSAARQGLGNTIYF. CDR3 nucleotides: TGCAGTGCTGCCCGACAGGGTTTGGGAAACACCATATATTTT.

The chain links TRBV3-1 to TRBJ2-1; TRBD2 aligns across 15 bases. The germline V gene encodes CDR1 LGHDT and CDR2 YNNKEL (reference sequence). J gave up 1 base and V 8 bases, and 9 bases lay outside the gene matches. CDR3 size: 18 residues. CDR3 DNA: TGTGCCAGCGGCTGGACTAGCGGGAGGGCCTCGTCCTACAATGAGCAGTTCTTC. Amino acid sequence: CASGWTSGRASSYNEQFF.